Following are 19 T cell receptor beta chains from one sample sequenced in a study of blood T cell repertoires in COVID-19. Profiled with immunoSEQ multiplex PCR; TCRdb holds only in-frame clones, not every one. Of 65,000 to 80,000 clones in the sample, around 87% were seen once. Sequenced sample: peripheral blood. These receptors were taken from a man aged 45-65 years with active COVID-19.

This chain links TRBV2 with TRBJ2-5; D is undetermined. The length of the CDR3 is 17 residues. Germline V gene sequence: CDR1 SNHLY, CDR2 FYNNEI. Trimming took off 0 bases at V and 2 bases at J, with 16 bases between the two ends. The DNA for the CDR3 is TGTGCCAGCAGTGAAGCGCTTCCGGCAGGCGCTCAAGAGACCCAGTACTTC. Translation gives CASSEALPAGAQETQYF.

The chain joins TRBV7-9 to TRBJ2-7; TRBD1 agrees at 7 bases. The CDR3 is 15 amino acids. Looked up from germline, CDR1 is SEHNR and CDR2 is FQNEAQ (reference sequence). The J segment lost 2 bases and the V segment lost 5 bases, leaving 9 bases of the junction unmatched. CDR3 coding DNA: TGTGCCAGCAGCCCCCGGACAGGTAATCCCTACGAGCAGTACTTC. Amino acids: CASSPRTGNPYEQYF.

The chain couples TRBV4-2 to TRBJ1-1; D not certain. This CDR3 region has 15 residues. Germline CDR1 and CDR2: LGHNA and YNFKEQ. With 0 bases removed from V and 7 bases from J, the gap between germline ends came to 15 bases. Written as DNA, the CDR3 is TGTGCCAGCAGCCAAGAAGATCGTAGGGAGAGTGAAGCTTTCTTT. As protein: CASSQEDRRESEAFF.

The chain links TRBV9 to TRBJ2-1; 7 bases fit TRBD2. V lost 3 bases and J lost 3; bases outside the gene matches: 12. Germline V gene sequence: CDR1 SGDLS, CDR2 YYNGEE. The CDR3 has 17 amino acids. In nucleotides, the CDR3 is TGTGCCAGCAGCGCCAGGAAGGCGGGGGAGAGCTACAATGAGCAGTTCTTC. Amino acid sequence: CASSARKAGESYNEQFF.

The chain is built from TRBV4-2 and TRBJ2-7, with D tentatively TRBD1 (5 bases). V lost 6 bases, J lost 4 bases, and 10 bases lay in between. Germline CDR1 reads LGHNA; CDR2 reads YNFKEQ. The CDR3 is 12 residues long. The CDR3 loop reads CASRAQGYEQYF. In DNA form, the CDR3 reads TGTGCCAGCAGAGCCCAGGGATACGAGCAGTACTTC.

This clone has just a few counts. The CDR3 loop is CASSARVHEQYF. CDR3 coding DNA: TGTGCCAGCAGCGCCAGGGTCCACGAGCAGTACTTC. The chain joins TRBV9 to TRBJ2-7; possible D gene TRBD1, 5 bases. There are 12 residues in the CDR3. CDR1 and CDR2 from the germline V gene are SGDLS and YYNGEE. The V and J ends lost 3 bases and 5 bases respectively, with 9 bases between them.

The chain employs TRBV4-3 and TRBJ1-6; D is perhaps TRBD1 (5 bases). Germline CDR1 reads LGHNA; CDR2 reads YSLEER. Between the trimmed V and J ends, which lost 0 bases and 6 bases, there was a span of 9 bases. CDR3 length: 15 amino acids. The CDR3 DNA reads TGCGCCAGCAGCCAAGATAGCCAGGGTAATTCACCCCTCCACTTT. The encoded protein is CASSQDSQGNSPLHF.

This chain connects TRBV2 to TRBJ2-3; 8 positions agree with TRBD1. J gave up 3 bases and V 2 bases, and 13 bases lay outside the gene matches. The CDR3 runs to 18 residues. Germline-derived CDR1 and CDR2 are SNHLY and FYNNEI. The CDR3 nucleotides read TGTGCCAGCAGTGAAATGGAGGTGGGGACAGGTATTACAGATACGCAGTATTTT. This encodes CASSEMEVGTGITDTQYF.

The genes are TRBV29-1 and TRBJ2-5, with D possibly TRBD1 on 5 matching bases. The CDR3 totals 12 residues. V was trimmed by 6 bases and J by 3 bases, leaving 11 bases between them. Germline loops: CDR1 SQVTM, CDR2 ANQGSEA. This CDR3 is CSVGPAEETQYF. The CDR3, as DNA: TGCAGCGTGGGGCCAGCCGAAGAGACCCAGTACTTC. Variable domain in full (rest from reference TRBV29-1 and TRBJ2-5): SAVISQKPSRDICQRGTSLTIQCQVDSQVTMMFWYRQQPGQSLTLIATANQGSEATYESGFVIDKFPISRPNLTFSTLTVSNMSPEDSSIYLCSVGPAEETQYFGPGTRLLVL.

The genes are TRBV7-9 and TRBJ2-3; the D gene is possibly TRBD2 (5 bases). Per the germline V gene, CDR1 is SEHNR and CDR2 is FQNEAQ (reference sequence). This CDR3 has 14 amino acids. The V end was cut by 6 bases, the J end by 2 bases, with 12 bases between. CDR3 DNA: TGTGCCAGCAGACTAGACGGCTCCACAGATACGCAGTATTTT. This sequence encodes CASRLDGSTDTQYF.

The genes are TRBV27 and TRBJ2-1; 9 nucleotides line up with TRBD2. The J segment lost 7 bases and the V segment lost 5 bases, leaving 12 bases of the junction unmatched. The germline V gene encodes CDR1 MNHEY and CDR2 SMNVEV (reference sequence). The CDR3 runs to 16 residues. The CDR3 DNA follows: TGTGCCAGCAGTCGCCCCCCAGCGGGGGGTGGGAATGAGCAGTTCTTC. Translated: CASSRPPAGGGNEQFF.

The chain couples TRBV28 to TRBJ1-1, with D possibly TRBD1 on 5 matching bases. The CDR3 loop spans 14 amino acids. Trimming took 1 base from V and 4 from J, leaving 10 bases between them. CDR1 is MDHEN and CDR2 is SYDVKM in the germline V gene. The DNA for the CDR3 is TGTGCCAGCAGTTTATTGGGGGGAGGCACTGAAGCTTTCTTT. It encodes CASSLLGGGTEAFF.

For the CDR3, the DNA is TGTGTCAGAAGCTTTCACCGGAACTATGGCTACACCTTC. It specifies CVRSFHRNYGYTF. The rearrangement joins TRBV7-5 to TRBJ1-2. TRBV7-5 is a pseudogene locus. This CDR3 has 13 amino acids.

The V call is TRBV9, the J call TRBJ2-7; maybe TRBD1 (5 bases). The CDR3 is made up of 16 amino acids. With 0 bases removed from V and 2 bases from J, the gap between germline ends came to 15 bases. Germline assignment: CDR1 SGDLS and CDR2 YYNGEE. DNA for the CDR3: TGTGCCAGCAGCGTAGAAGAGCCAGGGCGAACCTACGAGCAGTACTTC. Translating gives CASSVEEPGRTYEQYF. The entire variable domain, with the rest obtained from reference TRBV9 and TRBJ2-7, is as follows: DSGVTQTPKHLITATGQRVTLRCSPRSGDLSVYWYQQSLDQGLQFLIQYYNGEERAKGNILERFSAQQFPDLHSELNLSSLELGDSALYFCASSVEEPGRTYEQYFGPGTRLTVT.

The J gene is TRBJ1-4, the V gene TRBV6-5; D is undetermined. Looked up from germline, CDR1 is MNHEY and CDR2 is SVGAGI. The CDR3 runs 14 residues. Trimming pared 7 bases from V and 4 bases from J, leaving 13 bases between. Written as DNA, the CDR3 is TGTGCCAGCAAACGCGGTGACCTTAATGAAAAACTGTTTTTT. It translates to CASKRGDLNEKLFF.

This clone was seen just once. The sample contains more than one DNA sequence encoding this CDR3. This rearrangement joins TRBV29-1 to TRBJ2-3; the D gene is possibly TRBD1 (5 bases). V lost 5 bases to trimming and J lost 5 bases, with 11 bases between them. The CDR3 runs 12 residues. Germline CDR1 is SQVTM and CDR2 is ANQGSEA. CDR3 residues: CSVPGQGDTQYF. The DNA for the CDR3 is TGCAGCGTTCCCGGGCAGGGAGATACGCAGTATTTT.

This rearrangement joins TRBV5-5 to TRBJ1-2; D uncertain. The CDR3 is 14 residues long. Per the germline V gene, CDR1 is SGHKS and CDR2 is YYEKEE (reference sequence). Trimming left V 4 bases short and J 1 base short, with 11 bases between. The CDR3 bases are TGTGCCAGCAGCGGCGAGGCCGGTAACTATGGCTACACCTTC. Amino acid sequence: CASSGEAGNYGYTF.

The chain couples TRBV6-5 to TRBJ1-3; 7 bases fit TRBD1. Germline V lookup: CDR1 MNHEY, CDR2 SVGAGI. With V trimmed by 10 bases and J by 0 bases, 9 bases remained unmatched. The CDR3 loop spans 15 amino acids. The CDR3 sequence is CATVPDRVSGNTIYF. CDR3 bases: TGTGCCACCGTCCCAGACAGGGTCTCTGGAAACACCATATATTTT.

The V and J genes are TRBV5-6 and TRBJ1-4, with a possible D match to TRBD1 (6 bases). V was shortened by 5 bases and J by 5 bases, with 13 bases between the two germline ends. Germline V gives CDR1 SGHDT, CDR2 YYEEEE. The CDR3 consists of 14 residues. The CDR3 region is CASSRWGPNEKLFF. CDR3 nucleotides: TGTGCCAGCAGTCGGTGGGGGCCCAATGAAAAACTGTTTTTT.